This T cell receptor (beta chain) was captured by sequencing in a study of T cells in localized non-small cell lung cancer. Germline V gene sequence: CDR1 SGHTA, CDR2 FQGTGA. V dropped 5 bases and J dropped 7 bases, with 15 bases sitting between them. The CDR3 spans 13 residues. Here immunoSEQ multiplex PCR was the method, and the copy in TCRdb shows in-frame clones only, minus some. The sample carries tens of thousands of clones, around 82% recorded once. The sample consisted of peripheral blood, taken before any cancer treatment. This clonotype originated in a female donor of 60 years or more with stage I lung adenocarcinoma. The chain couples TRBV7-3 to TRBJ2-7, with D hard to call. The CDR3 DNA is TGTGCCAGCAGCGCATCATCAACACAGGAGCAGTACTTC. This encodes CASSASSTQEQYF. Full variable domain (remainder filled in from reference TRBV7-3 and TRBJ2-7): GAGVSQTPSNKVTEKGKYVELRCDPISGHTALYWYRQSLGQGPEFLIYFQGTGAADDSGLPNDRFFAVRPEGSVSTLKIQRTERGDSAVYLCASSASSTQEQYFGPGTRLTVT.